These 26 T cell receptor beta chains share one sample of origin, sequenced in a study of T-cell memory formation after mild COVID-19. MiXCR was run by TCRdb on the 5' RACE reads, yielding one entry per CDR3 protein. This table has 40,000 to 45,000 distinct CDR3 sequences, more than 9% appearing once. Sequenced input: PBMCs or a T cell subset sorted from them (not recorded which). These receptors all come from an adult woman who had mild COVID-19 (a few samples of this study predate the infection). Cell type and time point are not known.

V is TRBV5-1 and J is TRBJ2-1, with TRBD2 matching over 11 bases. Germline values: CDR1 SGHRS, CDR2 YFSETQ. The CDR3 sequence is 15 residues long. J was trimmed by 10 bases and V by 0 bases; bases with no gene match: 6. The CDR3 region has the DNA TGCGCCAGCAGCTTGGGACTAGCGGGGCCCGGGGAGCAGTTCTTC. Amino acids: CASSLGLAGPGEQFF.

Concerning this clonotype itself: Given a much more abundant clone one base away, this may be a read error. The rearrangement uses TRBV20-1 and TRBJ2-3; possible D gene TRBD2, 6 bases. The CDR3 consists of 14 residues. CDR1 and CDR2 from the germline V gene are DFQATT and SNEGSKA (reference sequence). CDR3 nucleotide sequence: TGCAGTGCTGGGGGAGGTGGGCGGGCAGATACGCAGTGTTTT. It translates to CSAGGGGRADTQCF.

CDR3 sequence reads: CASSYGTGTGTSEQYF. The CDR3 nucleotides are TGTGCCAGCAGTTACGGAACCGGGACAGGGACCTCCGAGCAGTACTTC. The chain links TRBV6-5 to TRBJ2-7, with 9 bases aligning to TRBD1. The CDR3 covers 16 residues. CDR1 MNHEY and CDR2 SVGAGI come from the germline V gene. The V and J ends lost 2 bases and 6 bases, in that order; junction bases with no gene match: 11.

This chain uses TRBV4-3 with TRBJ2-3, with TRBD1 matching over 8 bases. Germline V gives CDR1 LGHNA, CDR2 YSLEER. The CDR3 spans 15 residues. J gave up 6 bases and V 2 bases, and 7 bases lay outside the gene matches. This CDR3 reads CASSQQGAGSDTQYF. CDR3 bases: TGCGCCAGCAGCCAACAGGGGGCTGGCTCGGATACGCAGTATTTT.

Relative to its sample, this clonotype is medium-sized. The chain joins TRBV7-9 to TRBJ1-4; D is ambiguous. V was cut by 1 base and J by 7 bases, with 13 bases left in between. The CDR3 is 15 residues long. Germline V gene data show CDR1 as SEHNR and CDR2 as FQNEAQ (reference sequence). DNA of the CDR3: TGTGCCAGCAGCTTAGGCGATCTGAGTGGTGAAAAACTGTTTTTT. It specifies CASSLGDLSGEKLFF.

This clonotype was seen many times. This sequence joins TRBV12-3 or TRBV12-4 and TRBJ1-4, with D possibly being TRBD1 (6 bases). This CDR3 region has 16 residues. V lost 3 bases, J lost 6 bases, and 17 bases lay in between. CDR3 sequence: CASSFSPDSRDEKLFF. As DNA, the CDR3 is TGTGCCAGCAGTTTTTCCCCGGACAGCCGAGATGAAAAACTGTTTTTT.

The rearrangement links TRBV7-6 to TRBJ2-1, with unresolved D. Germline assignment: CDR1 SGHVS and CDR2 FNYEAQ. The V end lost 2 bases, the J end lost 2 bases, and 10 bases lay between the germline ends. The CDR3 covers 15 residues. The CDR3 nucleotides are TGTGCCAGCAGCTTAATGGCCGACACCTACAATGAGCAGTTCTTC. Translation gives CASSLMADTYNEQFF.

This clonotype came up many times. This sequence joins TRBV12-3 or TRBV12-4 and TRBJ1-1; D perhaps matches TRBD1 (6 bases). The CDR3 is 15 residues long. Trimming left V 2 bases short and J 1 base short, with 11 bases between. CDR3 DNA: TGTGCCAGCAGTTTATTAGGGGGAGAGAACACTGAAGCTTTCTTT. Its translation is CASSLLGGENTEAFF.

This clonotype occurred a few times. The chain joins TRBV4-2 to TRBJ2-7; D possibly corresponds to TRBD2 (7 bases). Germline V CDR1 and CDR2: LGHNA, YNFKEQ. CDR3 length equals 17 residues. V lost 4 bases, J lost 0 bases, and 19 bases lay in between. The CDR3 DNA sequence: TGTGCCAGCAGCCCCATAGGCGGGGGCCGTCTCTCCTACGAGCAGTACTTC. It translates to CASSPIGGGRLSYEQYF.

This sequence joins TRBV7-2 and TRBJ2-7, with D unresolved. V lost 5 bases, J lost 2 bases, and 10 bases lay in between. Germline CDR1 is SGHTA and CDR2 is FQGNSA. CDR3 length equals 13 residues. DNA for the CDR3: TGTGCCAGCAGCAGGACGGAAACCTACGAGCAGTACTTC. This codes for CASSRTETYEQYF.

This clonotype was seen only a few times. The chain is built from TRBV30 and TRBJ1-6; 7 bases are shared with TRBD1. CDR1 and CDR2 from the germline V gene are GTSNPN and SVGIG (reference sequence). The CDR3 has 15 amino acids. The trim removed 3 bases at V and 4 bases at J, leaving 6 bases unmatched. The CDR3, as DNA: TGTGCCTGGAGAGGGGACAGTTATTATAATTCACCCCTCCACTTT. Residues: CAWRGDSYYNSPLHF.

V is TRBV6-5 and J is TRBJ2-2; no definite D call. There are 13 residues in the CDR3. Germline CDR1 is MNHEY and CDR2 is SVGAGI. V lost 6 bases and J 5 bases, leaving 10 bases between the germline ends. The CDR3 is CASSSPGTGELFF. As DNA, the CDR3 is TGTGCCAGCAGCTCACCCGGAACCGGGGAGCTGTTTTTT.

This clonotype was found many times. This chain joins TRBV5-1 and TRBJ2-2, with unresolved D. V was shortened by 4 bases and J by 4 bases, with 11 bases between the two germline ends. The CDR3 is made up of 14 amino acids. Germline V gene sequence: CDR1 SGHRS, CDR2 YFSETQ. CDR3 sequence (DNA): TGCGCCAGCAGCGGCGGTAGGAGCACCGGGGAGCTGTTTTTT. Amino acids: CASSGGRSTGELFF.

This chain links TRBV6-2 or TRBV6-3 with TRBJ2-1; 9 bases are a match to TRBD1. V trimming: 5 bases; J trimming: 7 bases; junction bases outside the gene matches: 12. Germline values: CDR1 MNHEY, CDR2 SVGEGT. The CDR3 contains 16 residues. CDR3 coding DNA: TGTGCCAGCAGTGGCTCCCCCGGGACAGGGCGTAATGAGCAGTTCTTC. The encoded protein is CASSGSPGTGRNEQFF.

This clonotype was counted between two and nine times. CDR3 nucleotide sequence: TGTGCCAGCAGCATCAATGGGGGATCCGGGGAGCTGTTTTTT. Translating gives CASSINGGSGELFF. This chain links TRBV9 with TRBJ2-2, with D possibly called TRBD1 or TRBD2 (5 bases each). Trimming took 4 bases from V and 6 from J, leaving 13 bases between them. This CDR3 comprises 14 residues. Germline assignment: CDR1 SGDLS and CDR2 YYNGEE. Complete variable domain (other parts from reference TRBV9 and TRBJ2-2): DSGVTQTPKHLITATGQRVTLRCSPRSGDLSVYWYQQSLDQGLQFLIQYYNGEERAKGNILERFSAQQFPDLHSELNLSSLELGDSALYFCASSINGGSGELFFGEGSRLTVL.

V and J are TRBV7-2 and TRBJ2-3; D unresolved. V shed 6 bases and J shed 2 bases, with 9 bases lying between them. The germline V gene has CDR1 SGHTA and CDR2 FQGNSA. The CDR3 runs 13 residues. The CDR3 spells CASSFTYTDTQYF. The CDR3 DNA follows: TGTGCCAGCAGTTTCACCTACACAGATACGCAGTATTTT. Looking up the rest from reference TRBV7-2 and TRBJ2-3 gives the full variable domain: GAGVSQSPSNKVTEKGKDVELRCDPISGHTALYWYRQSLGQGLEFLIYFQGNSAPDKSGLPSDRFSAERTGGSVSTLTIQRTQQEDSAVYLCASSFTYTDTQYFGPGTRLTVL.

This clonotype was seen a few times. The genes are TRBV20-1 and TRBJ2-7; a possible D gene is TRBD1 (6 bases). Germline V lookup: CDR1 DFQATT, CDR2 SNEGSKA (reference sequence). This CDR3 contains 13 residues. Trimming pared 5 bases from V and 1 base from J, leaving 12 bases between. The CDR3 here is CSAPTGSSYEQYF. The CDR3 region has the DNA TGCAGTGCTCCGACAGGCTCTTCCTACGAGCAGTACTTC.

This clonotype has only a few counts. The chain has TRBV7-3 and TRBJ1-1; the match to TRBD1 covers 7 bases. V lost 5 bases to trimming and J lost 0 bases; unmatched junction nucleotides: 9. CDR3 length: 16 residues. Germline CDR1 and CDR2: SGHTA and FQGTGA. The CDR3 region has the DNA TGTGCCAGCAGCCGACAGGGAGGGGTCATGAACACTGAAGCTTTCTTT. Its protein product is CASSRQGGVMNTEAFF. Drawing the rest from reference TRBV7-3 and TRBJ1-1, the complete variable domain is GAGVSQTPSNKVTEKGKYVELRCDPISGHTALYWYRQSLGQGPEFLIYFQGTGAADDSGLPNDRFFAVRPEGSVSTLKIQRTERGDSAVYLCASSRQGGVMNTEAFFGQGTRLTVV.

V gene TRBV5-1 combines with J gene TRBJ2-7; 8 positions match TRBD1. The V gene end was trimmed by 2 bases and the J gene end by 6 bases; junction bases not matched to a gene: 4. This CDR3 is built from 13 residues. Looked up from germline, CDR1 is SGHRS and CDR2 is YFSETQ. This chain's CDR3 is CASSFGQGSEQYF. The CDR3, as DNA: TGCGCCAGCAGCTTTGGACAGGGCAGCGAGCAGTACTTC. The entire variable domain, with the rest obtained from reference TRBV5-1 and TRBJ2-7, is as follows: KAGVTQTPRYLIKTRGQQVTLSCSPISGHRSVSWYQQTPGQGLQFLFEYFSETQRNKGNFPGRFSGRQFSNSRSEMNVSTLELGDSALYLCASSFGQGSEQYFGPGTRLTVT.

This clonotype is judged medium-sized (0.01 to 0.1%). The rearrangement joins TRBV6-2 or TRBV6-3 to TRBJ2-3; no reliable D call. The CDR3 covers 16 residues. The germline CDR1 and CDR2 sequences are MNHEY and SVGEGT. V lost 2 bases and J lost 6, with 18 bases in between. The CDR3 coding sequence is TGTGCCAGCAGTTACCGAGCCAGGCTATACGCCGATACGCAGTATTTT. Translated: CASSYRARLYADTQYF.

This clonotype turned up a few times. V gene TRBV9 combines with J gene TRBJ2-2; maybe TRBD1 (6 bases). The CDR3 extends over 14 amino acids. Looked up from germline, CDR1 is SGDLS and CDR2 is YYNGEE. Trimming pared 2 bases from V and 2 bases from J, leaving 7 bases between. This CDR3 reads CASSVDSNTGELFF. In nucleotides, the CDR3 is TGTGCCAGCAGCGTGGACAGTAACACCGGGGAGCTGTTTTTT.

This clonotype was counted ten times or more. J is TRBJ2-3 and V is TRBV20-1, with TRBD2 identical over 7 bases. Germline values: CDR1 DFQATT, CDR2 SNEGSKA (reference sequence). The CDR3 consists of 15 residues. With V trimmed by 2 bases and J by 1 base, 6 bases remained unmatched. The CDR3 region is CSARTAGVRTDTQYF. The CDR3 DNA reads TGCAGTGCTAGAACGGCGGGAGTACGCACAGATACGCAGTATTTT.

Many counts were recorded for this clonotype. The chain uses TRBV4-1 and TRBJ1-1; D is ambiguous. Trimming cost V 0 bases and J 5 bases, with 10 bases left between them. Germline V gene sequence: CDR1 MGHRA, CDR2 YSYEKL. The CDR3 runs 14 residues. The CDR3 sequence is CASSQEDLRTEAFF. For the CDR3, the DNA is TGCGCCAGCAGCCAAGAGGATCTGCGGACTGAAGCTTTCTTT.

The sample holds a few counts of this clonotype. The CDR3 spells CASIIGTASTDTQYF. For the CDR3, the DNA is TGTGCCAGTATAATCGGGACAGCTAGCACAGATACGCAGTATTTT. The rearrangement links TRBV2 to TRBJ2-3; 7 bases align to TRBD1. After removal of 9 bases from V and 0 bases from J, the junction contained 9 bases not matched to a gene. The CDR3 consists of 15 residues. The germline V gene encodes CDR1 SNHLY and CDR2 FYNNEI.

This clonotype has a single count. CDR3 in DNA: TGCAATCCTAGCGAAAGCACAGATACGCAGTATTTT. Translating it yields CNPSESTDTQYF. V and J are TRBV20-1 and TRBJ2-3; D might be TRBD2 (6 bases). The CDR3 contains 12 residues. Germline CDR1 DFQATT, CDR2 SNEGSKA (reference sequence).

This clonotype has only one observation. V is TRBV7-8 and J is TRBJ1-2; a possible D gene is TRBD1 (6 bases). The CDR3 is 14 amino acids. V lost 5 bases to trimming and J lost 3 bases, with 13 bases between them. Germline V gives CDR1 SGHVS, CDR2 FQNEAQ. CDR3 in DNA: TGTGCCAGCAGCCTACGGGACACCTACTATGGCTACACCTTC. This codes for CASSLRDTYYGYTF.